This T cell receptor (beta chain) was recovered during a study of blood T cell repertoires in COVID-19. About the study: Whether acute or convalescent, the COVID-19 samples came from the United States, Italy and Spain. PBMCs, B-cell-depleted T cells, or T cells were the source of the cDNA or gDNA that made up the material.

This clone was seen a single time. CDR1 MDHEN and CDR2 SYDVKM come from the germline V gene. The germline V and J ends were trimmed by 4 bases and 4 bases, with 13 bases remaining between them. This CDR3 contains 14 residues. This table comes from immunoSEQ multiplex PCR, and its TCRdb copy is limited to in-frame clones, with some not included. The table records a few hundred thousand clones, 70% to 90% of them present only once. Enrollment of patients from Seattle took place during active infection, with longitudinal follow-up. Sequenced: peripheral blood. This receptor was identified in a woman between 25 and 40 years old with COVID-19, enrolled during active disease. This chain joins TRBV28 and TRBJ1-2; D gene uncertain. CDR3 nucleotides: TGTGCCAGCAGTTCAACCCCTAGGAGCTATGGCTACACCTTC. Translating gives CASSSTPRSYGYTF.